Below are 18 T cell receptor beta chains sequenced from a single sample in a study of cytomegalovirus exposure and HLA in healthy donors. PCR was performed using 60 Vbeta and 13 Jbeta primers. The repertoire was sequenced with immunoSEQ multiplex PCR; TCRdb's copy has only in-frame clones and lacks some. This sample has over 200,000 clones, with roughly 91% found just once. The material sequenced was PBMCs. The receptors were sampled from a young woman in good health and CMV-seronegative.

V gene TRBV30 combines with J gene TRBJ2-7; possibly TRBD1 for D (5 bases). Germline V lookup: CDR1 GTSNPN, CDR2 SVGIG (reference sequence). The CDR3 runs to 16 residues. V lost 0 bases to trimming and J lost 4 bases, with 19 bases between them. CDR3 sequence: CAWSVLGETARYEQYF. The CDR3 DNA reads TGTGCCTGGAGTGTACTTGGTGAGACAGCCCGTTACGAGCAGTACTTC. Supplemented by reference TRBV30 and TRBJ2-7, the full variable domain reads SQTIHQWPATLVQPVGSPLSLECTVEGTSNPNLYWYRQAAGRGLQLLFYSVGIGQISSEVPQNLSASRPQDRQFILSSKKLLLSDSGFYLCAWSVLGETARYEQYFGPGTRLTVT.

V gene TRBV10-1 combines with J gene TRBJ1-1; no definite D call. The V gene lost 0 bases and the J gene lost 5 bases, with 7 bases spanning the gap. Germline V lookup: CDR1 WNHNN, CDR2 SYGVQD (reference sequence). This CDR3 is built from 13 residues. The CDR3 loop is CASSESPGTEAFF. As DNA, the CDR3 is TGCGCCAGCAGTGAGTCCCCGGGGACTGAAGCTTTCTTT.

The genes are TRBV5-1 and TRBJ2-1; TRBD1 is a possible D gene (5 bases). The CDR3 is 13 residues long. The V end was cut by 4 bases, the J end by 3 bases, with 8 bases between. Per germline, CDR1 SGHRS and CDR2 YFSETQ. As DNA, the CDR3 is TGCGCCAGCAGCCAAGACAGCTACAATGAGCAGTTCTTC. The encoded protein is CASSQDSYNEQFF.

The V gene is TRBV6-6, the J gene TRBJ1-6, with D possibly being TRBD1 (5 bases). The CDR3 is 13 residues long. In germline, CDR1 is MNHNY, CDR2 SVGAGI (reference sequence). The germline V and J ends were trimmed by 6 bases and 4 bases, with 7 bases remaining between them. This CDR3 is CASSRQYNSPLHF. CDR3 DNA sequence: TGTGCCAGCAGCCGACAGTATAATTCACCCCTCCACTTT.

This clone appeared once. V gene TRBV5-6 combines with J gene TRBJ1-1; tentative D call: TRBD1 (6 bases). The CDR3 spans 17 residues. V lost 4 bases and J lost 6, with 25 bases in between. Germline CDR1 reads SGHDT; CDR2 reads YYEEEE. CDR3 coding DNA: TGTGCCAGCAGCGCAACGTCCGATCACAGGGTAGGGGCTGAAGCTTTCTTT. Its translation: CASSATSDHRVGAEAFF.

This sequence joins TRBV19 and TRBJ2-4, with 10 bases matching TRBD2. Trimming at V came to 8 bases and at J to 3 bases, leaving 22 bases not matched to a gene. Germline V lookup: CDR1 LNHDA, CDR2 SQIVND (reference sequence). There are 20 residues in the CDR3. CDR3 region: CASFGLAGEGTIRDKNIQYF. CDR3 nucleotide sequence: TGTGCCAGTTTTGGGCTAGCGGGAGAGGGAACAATTCGGGACAAAAACATTCAGTACTTC.

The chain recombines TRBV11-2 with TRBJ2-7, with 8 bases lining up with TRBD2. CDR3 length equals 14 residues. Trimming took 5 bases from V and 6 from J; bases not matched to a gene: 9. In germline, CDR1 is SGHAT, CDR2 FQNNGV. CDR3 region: CASSPGGDLSEQYF. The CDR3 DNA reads TGTGCCAGCAGCCCGGGGGGGGACCTTAGCGAGCAGTACTTC.

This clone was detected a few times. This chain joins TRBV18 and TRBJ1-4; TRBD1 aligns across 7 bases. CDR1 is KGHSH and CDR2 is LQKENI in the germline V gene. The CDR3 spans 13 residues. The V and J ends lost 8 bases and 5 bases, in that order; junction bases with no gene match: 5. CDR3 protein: CASTPGQNEKLFF. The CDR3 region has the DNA TGTGCCAGCACCCCGGGACAGAATGAAAAACTGTTTTTT. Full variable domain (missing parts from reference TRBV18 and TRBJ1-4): NAGVMQNPRHLVRRRGQEARLRCSPMKGHSHVYWYRQLPEEGLKFMVYLQKENIIDESGMPKERFSAEFPKEGPSILRIQQVVRGDSAAYFCASTPGQNEKLFFGSGTQLSVL.

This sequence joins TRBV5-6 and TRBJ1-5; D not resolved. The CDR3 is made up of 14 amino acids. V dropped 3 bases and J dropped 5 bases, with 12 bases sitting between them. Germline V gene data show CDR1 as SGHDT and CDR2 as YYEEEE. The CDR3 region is CASSSQLSYQPQHF. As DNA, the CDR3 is TGTGCCAGCAGCTCCCAACTTAGTTATCAGCCCCAGCATTTT.

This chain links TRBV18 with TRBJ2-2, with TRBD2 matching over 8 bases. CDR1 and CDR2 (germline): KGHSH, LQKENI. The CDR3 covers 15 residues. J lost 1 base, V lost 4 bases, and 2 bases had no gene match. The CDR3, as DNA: TGTGCCAGCTCACGGGGACTAGAGAACACCGGGGAGCTGTTTTTT. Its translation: CASSRGLENTGELFF.

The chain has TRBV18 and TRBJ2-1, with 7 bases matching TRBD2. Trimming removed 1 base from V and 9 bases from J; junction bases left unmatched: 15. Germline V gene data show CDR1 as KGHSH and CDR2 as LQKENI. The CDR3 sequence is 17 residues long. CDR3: CASSPLRGGRASVEQFF. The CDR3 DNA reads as TGTGCCAGCTCACCACTACGGGGAGGGAGAGCTTCTGTTGAGCAGTTCTTC.

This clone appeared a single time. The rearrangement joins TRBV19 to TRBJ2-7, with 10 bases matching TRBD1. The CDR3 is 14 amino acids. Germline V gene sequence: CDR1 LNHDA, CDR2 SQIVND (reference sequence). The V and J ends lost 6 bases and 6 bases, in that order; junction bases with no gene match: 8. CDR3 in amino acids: CASRAGQGIIEQYF. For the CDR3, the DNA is TGTGCCAGTAGGGCGGGACAGGGGATAATCGAGCAGTACTTC. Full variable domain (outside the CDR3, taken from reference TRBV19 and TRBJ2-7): DGGITQSPKYLFRKEGQNVTLSCEQNLNHDAMYWYRQDPGQGLRLIYYSQIVNDFQKGDIAEGYSVSREKKESFPLTVTSAQKNPTAFYLCASRAGQGIIEQYFGPGTRLTVT.

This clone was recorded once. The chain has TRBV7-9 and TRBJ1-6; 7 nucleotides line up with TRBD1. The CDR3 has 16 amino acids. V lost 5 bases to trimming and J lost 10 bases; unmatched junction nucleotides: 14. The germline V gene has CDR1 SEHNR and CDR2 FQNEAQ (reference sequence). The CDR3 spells CASSTSTGFGLSPLHF. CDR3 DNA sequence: TGTGCCAGCAGCACCTCGACAGGGTTCGGGTTGTCACCCCTCCACTTT.

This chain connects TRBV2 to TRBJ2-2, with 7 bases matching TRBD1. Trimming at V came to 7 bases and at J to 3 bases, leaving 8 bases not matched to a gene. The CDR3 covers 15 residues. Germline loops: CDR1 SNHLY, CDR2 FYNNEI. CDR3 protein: CASIVDRAYTGELFF. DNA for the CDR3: TGTGCCAGCATCGTTGACAGGGCTTACACCGGGGAGCTGTTTTTT.

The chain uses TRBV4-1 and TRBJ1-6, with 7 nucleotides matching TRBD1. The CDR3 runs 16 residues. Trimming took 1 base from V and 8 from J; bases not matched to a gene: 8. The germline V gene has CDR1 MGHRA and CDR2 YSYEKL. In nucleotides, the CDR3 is TGCGCCAGCAGCCAAGTCAGAGGCCAGGGGGATTCACCCCTCCACTTT. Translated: CASSQVRGQGDSPLHF.

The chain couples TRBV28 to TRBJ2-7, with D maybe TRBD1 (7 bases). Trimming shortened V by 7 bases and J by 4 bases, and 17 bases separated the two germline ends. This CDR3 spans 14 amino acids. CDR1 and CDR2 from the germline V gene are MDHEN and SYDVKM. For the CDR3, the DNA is TGTGCCAGCATCCAAGGGGGCGGGAAATACGAGCAGTACTTC. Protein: CASIQGGGKYEQYF.

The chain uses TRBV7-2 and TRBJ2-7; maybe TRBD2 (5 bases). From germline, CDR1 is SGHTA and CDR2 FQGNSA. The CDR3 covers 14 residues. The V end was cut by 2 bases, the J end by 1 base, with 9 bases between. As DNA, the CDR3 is TGTGCCAGCAGCTTATATCGGGATTCCTACGAGCAGTACTTC. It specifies CASSLYRDSYEQYF. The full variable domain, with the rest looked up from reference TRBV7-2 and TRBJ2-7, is GAGVSQSPSNKVTEKGKDVELRCDPISGHTALYWYRQSLGQGLEFLIYFQGNSAPDKSGLPSDRFSAERTGGSVSTLTIQRTQQEDSAVYLCASSLYRDSYEQYFGPGTRLTVT.

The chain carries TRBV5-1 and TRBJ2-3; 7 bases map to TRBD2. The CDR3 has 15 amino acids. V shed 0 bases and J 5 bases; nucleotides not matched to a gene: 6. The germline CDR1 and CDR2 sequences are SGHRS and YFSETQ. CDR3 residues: CASSLAAAGVDTQYF. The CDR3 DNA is TGCGCCAGCAGCTTGGCCGCTGCGGGGGTAGATACGCAGTATTTT.